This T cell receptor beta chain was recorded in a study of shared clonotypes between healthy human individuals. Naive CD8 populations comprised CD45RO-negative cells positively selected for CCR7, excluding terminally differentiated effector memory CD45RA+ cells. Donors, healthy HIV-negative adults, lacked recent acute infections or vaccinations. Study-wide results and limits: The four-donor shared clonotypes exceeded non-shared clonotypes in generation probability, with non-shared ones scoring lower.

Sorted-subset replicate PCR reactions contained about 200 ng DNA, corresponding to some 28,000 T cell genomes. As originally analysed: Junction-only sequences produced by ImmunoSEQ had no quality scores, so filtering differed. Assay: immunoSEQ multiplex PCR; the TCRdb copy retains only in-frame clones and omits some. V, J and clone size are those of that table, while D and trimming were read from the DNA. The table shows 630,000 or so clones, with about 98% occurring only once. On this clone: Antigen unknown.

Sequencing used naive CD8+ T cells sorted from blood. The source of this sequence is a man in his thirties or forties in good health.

The CDR3 nucleotides are TGCGCCAGCAGCCAAGATGGCATTTCCACTGAAGCTTTCTTT. It codes for CASSQDGISTEAFF. The V and J genes are TRBV4-1 and TRBJ1-1; D is ambiguous. In germline, CDR1 is MGHRA, CDR2 YSYEKL. The CDR3 is 14 amino acids. V was trimmed by 0 bases and J by 4 bases, leaving 9 bases between them.